This T cell receptor (beta chain) was sequenced in a study of blood T cell repertoires in COVID-19. Overall study: Whether acute or convalescent, the COVID-19 samples came from the United States, Italy and Spain.

Profiled with immunoSEQ multiplex PCR; TCRdb holds only in-frame clones, not every one. The repertoire holds 250,000 to 350,000 clones, with about 86% as singletons. Unmatched junction bases numbered 8, after V lost 5 bases and J lost 4 bases. This CDR3 comprises 15 residues. CDR1 is MGHRA and CDR2 is YSYEKL in the germline V gene. The genes are TRBV4-1 and TRBJ1-5; 7 bases match TRBD1. The source material was peripheral blood. The source of this sequence is a person between 65 and 79 years old with COVID-19, enrolled during active disease. The CDR3 sequence: CASSAETGTNQPQHF. CDR3 DNA: TGCGCCAGCAGCGCGGAGACAGGGACTAATCAGCCCCAGCATTTT.